Listed below are T cell receptor beta chains from one sample, sequenced in a study of CD4+ T cells in melanoma. Clones were sequenced by immunoSEQ multiplex PCR, and TCRdb holds only the in-frame ones, with some missing. The sample lists some 110,000 clones; about 92% were seen once. The sample consisted of peripheral blood. These receptors were collected from a human donor with melanoma. Each CDR3 is given with its conserved first and last residue. The D gene is left open where the match is weak. Clone size is stated in some rows and not others, as once, few, many or a class when expanded.

clone size: NA; J gene: TRBJ2-7; D gene: TRBD1; V gene: TRBV27; CDR3 protein: CASSSTGGDYEQYF; CDR3 DNA: TGTGCCAGCAGTAGTACAGGGGGCGACTACGAGCAGTACTTC
clone size: NA; J gene: TRBJ2-2; D gene: NA; V gene: TRBV4-3; CDR3 protein: CASSRRTGSRELFF; CDR3 DNA: TGCGCCAGCAGCCGACGGACGGGTTCTCGGGAGCTGTTTTTT
clone size: NA; J gene: TRBJ2-1; D gene: TRBD2; V gene: TRBV19; CDR3 protein: CASIIAGGDEQFF; CDR3 DNA: TGTGCCAGTATTATCGCGGGGGGCGATGAGCAGTTCTTC
clone size: NA; J gene: TRBJ2-7; D gene: TRBD1; V gene: TRBV28; CDR3 protein: CASSRGQLLYEQYF; CDR3 DNA: TGTGCCAGCAGTAGGGGACAGCTCCTCTACGAGCAGTACTTC
clone size: NA; J gene: TRBJ2-6; D gene: NA; V gene: TRBV7-9; CDR3 protein: CASSLAGASSGANVLTF; CDR3 DNA: TGTGCCAGCAGCTTAGCGGGGGCCAGCTCTGGGGCCAACGTCCTGACTTTC
clone size: NA; J gene: TRBJ2-5; D gene: NA; V gene: TRBV25-1; CDR3 protein: CASSELRQQETQYF; CDR3 DNA: TGTGCCAGCAGTGAACTGAGACAGCAAGAGACCCAGTACTTC
clone size: NA; J gene: TRBJ1-5; D gene: NA; V gene: TRBV7-2; CDR3 protein: CASSLGQNQPQHF; CDR3 DNA: TGTGCCAGCAGCTTAGGTCAAAATCAGCCCCAGCATTTT
clone size: NA; J gene: TRBJ2-5; D gene: NA; V gene: TRBV11-2; CDR3 protein: CASSPTRQGETQYF; CDR3 DNA: TGTGCCAGCAGCCCCACCAGGCAAGGGGAGACCCAGTACTTC
clone size: NA; J gene: TRBJ1-1; D gene: TRBD1; V gene: TRBV30; CDR3 protein: CAWTGGNTEAFF; CDR3 DNA: TGTGCCTGGACAGGGGGCAACACTGAAGCTTTCTTT
clone size: NA; J gene: TRBJ2-1; D gene: NA; V gene: TRBV6-4; CDR3 protein: CASSDQFWVGEQFF; CDR3 DNA: TGTGCCAGCAGTGACCAGTTTTGGGTAGGGGAGCAGTTCTTC
clone size: NA; J gene: TRBJ2-2; D gene: TRBD2; V gene: TRBV2; CDR3 protein: CASRGLAGVAGELFF; CDR3 DNA: TGTGCCAGCAGAGGACTAGCGGGGGTGGCCGGGGAGCTGTTTTTT
clone size: once; J gene: TRBJ1-5; D gene: TRBD1; V gene: TRBV29-1; CDR3 protein: CSAGGGTGDQPQHF; CDR3 DNA: TGCAGCGCTGGAGGGGGGACAGGGGATCAGCCCCAGCATTTT
clone size: once; J gene: TRBJ2-2; D gene: NA; V gene: TRBV5-1; CDR3 protein: CASSPGALSTGELFF; CDR3 DNA: TGCGCCAGCAGCCCAGGCGCTTTGAGCACCGGGGAGCTGTTTTTT
clone size: NA; J gene: TRBJ1-1; D gene: NA; V gene: TRBV5-1; CDR3 protein: CASSLGRDTEAFF; CDR3 DNA: TGCGCCAGCAGCTTGGGTCGGGACACTGAAGCTTTCTTT
clone size: NA; J gene: TRBJ1-4; D gene: NA; V gene: TRBV30; CDR3 protein: CGMLQGMDEKLFF; CDR3 DNA: TGTGGCATGCTACAGGGTATGGATGAAAAACTGTTTTTT
clone size: NA; J gene: TRBJ1-6; D gene: NA; V gene: TRBV6-5; CDR3 protein: CASRWGSDSPLHF; CDR3 DNA: TGTGCCAGCCGGTGGGGGTCGGATTCACCCCTCCACTTT
clone size: NA; J gene: TRBJ1-1; D gene: NA; V gene: TRBV5-4; CDR3 protein: CASSRGGRGRDTEAFF; CDR3 DNA: TGTGCCAGCAGCCGCGGGGGGCGGGGACGGGACACTGAAGCTTTCTTT
clone size: NA; J gene: TRBJ1-2; D gene: NA; V gene: TRBV6-5; CDR3 protein: CASSFGPNYGYTF; CDR3 DNA: TGTGCCAGCAGCTTCGGACCAAACTATGGCTACACCTTC
clone size: NA; J gene: TRBJ2-2; D gene: NA; V gene: TRBV27; CDR3 protein: CASSLFVGTMNTGELFF; CDR3 DNA: TGTGCCAGCAGTTTATTCGTGGGGACGATGAACACCGGGGAGCTGTTTTTT
clone size: NA; J gene: TRBJ1-1; D gene: NA; V gene: TRBV7-9; CDR3 protein: CASSLQRMNTEAFF; CDR3 DNA: TGTGCCAGCAGCTTACAGAGAATGAACACTGAAGCTTTCTTT
clone size: NA; J gene: TRBJ1-2; D gene: NA; V gene: TRBV4-2; CDR3 protein: CASSQDRKVWGYTF; CDR3 DNA: TGTGCCAGCAGCCAAGATCGGAAGGTGTGGGGCTACACCTTC
clone size: NA; J gene: TRBJ1-2; D gene: TRBD1; V gene: TRBV6-5; CDR3 protein: CASSPTGDYGYTF; CDR3 DNA: TGTGCCAGCTCGCCGACAGGGGACTATGGCTACACCTTC
clone size: few; J gene: TRBJ2-7; D gene: NA; V gene: TRBV9; CDR3 protein: CASSVGAGVNEQYF; CDR3 DNA: TGTGCCAGCAGCGTAGGGGCCGGGGTGAACGAGCAGTACTTC
clone size: NA; J gene: TRBJ1-6; D gene: NA; V gene: TRBV30; CDR3 protein: CAWSKDRTNSYNSPLHF; CDR3 DNA: TGTGCCTGGAGTAAAGACAGGACCAACTCCTATAATTCACCCCTCCACTTT
clone size: NA; J gene: TRBJ2-5; D gene: NA; V gene: TRBV7-2; CDR3 protein: CASSLVIARAQYF; CDR3 DNA: TGTGCCAGCAGCTTAGTTATCGCGAGAGCCCAGTACTTC
clone size: NA; J gene: TRBJ2-5; D gene: NA; V gene: TRBV7-2; CDR3 protein: CASSLEGLQETQYF; CDR3 DNA: TGTGCCAGCAGCTTAGAGGGCTTACAAGAGACCCAGTACTTC
clone size: NA; J gene: TRBJ2-2; D gene: TRBD1; V gene: TRBV7-3; CDR3 protein: CASSPDGTGGRTGELFF; CDR3 DNA: TGTGCCAGCAGCCCCGACGGGACAGGGGGAAGAACCGGGGAGCTGTTTTTT
clone size: NA; J gene: TRBJ1-1; D gene: TRBD1; V gene: TRBV11-1; CDR3 protein: CATGTDYTEAFF; CDR3 DNA: TGTGCCACTGGGACAGACTACACTGAAGCTTTCTTT
clone size: NA; J gene: TRBJ2-3; D gene: NA; V gene: TRBV11-1; CDR3 protein: CASSQRATTDTQYF; CDR3 DNA: TGTGCCAGCAGCCAGCGGGCAACCACAGATACGCAGTATTTT
clone size: NA; J gene: TRBJ2-2; D gene: NA; V gene: TRBV7-3; CDR3 protein: CASSLFRTTPNTGELFF; CDR3 DNA: TGTGCCAGCAGCTTATTTCGGACTACTCCAAACACCGGGGAGCTGTTTTTT